The entry below describes one T cell receptor beta chain. Sequencing was performed with immunoSEQ multiplex PCR; in TCRdb, only in-frame clones are kept and a portion is missing. The sample consists of 3,500 to 4,000 clones, 55% to 65% of them appearing once. This entry is derived from a study of T cells after posttransplantation cyclophosphamide. The ends were cut back, 0 bases at V and 11 bases at J, with 13 bases in the middle. The germline V gene has CDR1 KGHSY and CDR2 FQNENV. The CDR3 is made up of 13 amino acids. The chain couples TRBV16 to TRBJ1-1; possibly TRBD1 for D (5 bases). The sample comprised memory CD8+ T cells sorted from blood. The clonotype was recovered from a man aged 30 to 45 in good health and a related stem cell transplant donor. CDR3 region: CASSQSVPGRAFF. CDR3 in DNA: TGTGCCAGCAGCCAATCAGTCCCAGGGCGCGCTTTCTTT.